The present T cell receptor (beta chain) was sequenced within a study of OX40 agonist ivuxolimab in advanced cancers. Looking at the study overall: Patient treatment consisted of intravenous ivuxolimab administration every 2 weeks at 0.01 to 10 mg/kg. Broader study findings: Near-lowest levels of clonal expansion characterized partial responders at 0.1-3.0 mg/kg.

Generated by immunoSEQ multiplex PCR, the TCRdb table keeps only in-frame clones and is missing some. This table holds about 96,000 clones, under 85% found once. Germline CDR1 reads MNHEY; CDR2 reads SVGAGI. J lost 0 bases, V lost 6 bases, and 4 bases had no gene match. The CDR3 runs 14 residues. By frequency in the sample, this clone is medium-sized. No antigen is known for it. Sequences were derived from CD4+ or CD8+ T cells sorted from blood, sampled in a trial of the OX40 agonist ivuxolimab. The TCR sequence derives from an adult with an advanced solid tumor such as melanoma, head and neck, liver or kidney cancer. This rearrangement joins TRBV6-5 to TRBJ2-7; TRBD2 agrees at 8 bases. CDR3 sequence: CASSLRGASYEQYF. For the CDR3, the DNA is TGTGCCAGCAGCCTGCGGGGGGCCTCCTACGAGCAGTACTTC.